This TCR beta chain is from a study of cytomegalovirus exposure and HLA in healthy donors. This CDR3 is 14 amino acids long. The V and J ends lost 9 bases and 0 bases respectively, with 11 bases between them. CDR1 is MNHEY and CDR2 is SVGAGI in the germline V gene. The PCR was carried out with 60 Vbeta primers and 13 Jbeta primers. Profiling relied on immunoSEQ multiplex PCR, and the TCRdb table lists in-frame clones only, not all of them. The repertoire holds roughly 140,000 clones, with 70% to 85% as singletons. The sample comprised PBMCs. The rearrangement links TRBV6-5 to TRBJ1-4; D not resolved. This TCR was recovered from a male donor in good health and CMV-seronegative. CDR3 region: CASGVSATNEKLFF. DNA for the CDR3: TGTGCCAGTGGTGTGAGTGCAACTAATGAAAAACTGTTTTTT.